This T cell receptor beta chain came from a study of T-cell reconstitution after alpha-beta-depleted transplantation in children. General study results and limits: Reported findings indicate that, about two months after transplant, alpha-beta T cells came from several hundred expanded clones, which were derived from non-depleted graft cells. Surviving thymic progenitors and recipient T cells were the source of high TCRbeta diversity at day 60 in some patients. Once a year had passed after transplant, T-cell counts and diversity came mostly from newly produced T cells.

About this clonotype: Its antigen is unknown.

Molecular barcoding with unique molecular identifiers was used for the TCRbeta library. TCRdb independently ran MiXCR on the PCR reads; one entry per CDR3 protein. Here the sample spans around 90,000 distinct CDR3 sequences, 15% to 19% being singletons. With 2 bases removed from V and 2 bases from J, the gap between germline ends came to 13 bases. CDR3 size: 16 residues. CDR1 and CDR2 (germline): MNHEY, SMNVEV (reference sequence). The sequenced sample was PBMCs, mostly from graft donor cells, obtained 180 days after TCRalphabeta/CD19-depleted stem cell transplant. The chain carries TRBV27 and TRBJ2-1, with D unclear. The source of this sequence is a male patient aged 2-9 years who had a stem cell transplant for acute lymphoblastic leukemia, so the T cells may come from the graft donor. In DNA, the CDR3 is TGTGCCAGCAGTTTACTGGGATCCTATACCTACAATGAGCAGTTCTTC. Its protein is CASSLLGSYTYNEQFF.